The following is a T cell receptor beta chain sequence with its context. Per the original methods: The assay estimated nucleated cells by amplifying reference gene primers. This table comes from immunoSEQ multiplex PCR, and its TCRdb copy is limited to in-frame clones, with some not included. V, J and clone size are taken as reported in that table, and D and trimming were inferred from the DNA itself. The sample includes about 45,000 clones, around 82% of them seen just once. These data originate in a study of blood T cell repertoires in COVID-19. Study-level information: The origin of the acute and convalescent COVID-19 samples was the United States, Italy and Spain.

Germline V CDR1 and CDR2: GTSNPN, SVGIG (reference sequence). V lost 4 bases to trimming and J lost 5 bases; unmatched junction nucleotides: 12. The CDR3 extends over 15 amino acids. Specimen: peripheral blood. The chain employs TRBV30 and TRBJ2-5, with 8 bases matching TRBD2. The source of this sequence is a woman of 80 years or more with acute or convalescent COVID-19. CDR3 bases: TGTGCCTGGAATCTCGAGGGGACTAGAACGGAGACCCAGTACTTC. It is translated as CAWNLEGTRTETQYF. Combining the CDR3 with reference TRBV30 and TRBJ2-5 gives the whole variable domain SQTIHQWPATLVQPVGSPLSLECTVEGTSNPNLYWYRQAAGRGLQLLFYSVGIGQISSEVPQNLSASRPQDRQFILSSKKLLLSDSGFYLCAWNLEGTRTETQYFGPGTRLLVL.